This T cell receptor (beta chain) was sequenced for a study of T cells expressing NK-cell markers. General study points: The study found dominant NKG2C+ clonotypes at about 1.0-8% of CD8+ T cells in several donors.

Comment on this clonotype: Its matching antigen is unknown.

The CDR3 has 17 residues. CDR1 and CDR2 from the germline V gene are MGHDK and SYGVNS. With UMIs, 5'RACE template switching was used to make TCR beta cDNA. TCRdb reanalyzed the 5' RACE reads and collapses them to one entry per CDR3 protein, without DNA. The sample shows 400,000 to 450,000 distinct CDR3 sequences, and 7.3% sits with its ten largest clones. The TCR was taken from a woman between 18 and 75 years old in good health. The sequencing input was blood T cells: a sorted CD56 or NKG2C T cell subset, CD4+ or CD8+ T cells, or bulk PBMC T cells (not recorded which). The chain carries TRBV25-1 and TRBJ2-5. The CDR3 sequence: CASSGFLGTLGQETQYF.